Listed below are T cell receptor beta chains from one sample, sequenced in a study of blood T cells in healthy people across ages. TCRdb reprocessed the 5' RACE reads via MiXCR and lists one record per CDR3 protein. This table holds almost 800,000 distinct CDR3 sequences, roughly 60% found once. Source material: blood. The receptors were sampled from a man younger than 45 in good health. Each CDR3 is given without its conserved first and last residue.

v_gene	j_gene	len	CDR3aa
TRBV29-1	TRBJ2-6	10	SVQSGANVLT
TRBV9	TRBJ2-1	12	ASSAGVTYNEQF
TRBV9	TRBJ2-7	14	ASSGEGRDWTYEQY
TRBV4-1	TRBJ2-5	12	ASSPTGVAETQY
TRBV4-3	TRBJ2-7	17	ANSQDTGTGVLVGYEQY
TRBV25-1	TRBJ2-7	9	ASSNTNEQY
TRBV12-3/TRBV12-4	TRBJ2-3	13	ASGRLAGYTDTQY
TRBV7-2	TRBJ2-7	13	ASSLVAGEGNEQY
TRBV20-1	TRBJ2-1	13	SARVWLALYNEQF
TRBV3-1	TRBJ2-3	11	ASSQRGEDTQY
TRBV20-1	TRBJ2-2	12	SASRQGRTGELF
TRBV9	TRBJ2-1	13	ASSVEGGGYNEQF
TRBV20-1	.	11	SARSGLAHEQY
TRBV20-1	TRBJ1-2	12	SAKTGPLDYGYT
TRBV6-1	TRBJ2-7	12	ASNQGDRVGEQY
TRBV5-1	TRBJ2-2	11	ASSRGSTGELF
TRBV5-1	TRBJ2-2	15	ASSLRGGLGNTGELF
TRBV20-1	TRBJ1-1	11	SAVQGAKTEAF
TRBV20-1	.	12	SARDPRAGYEQY
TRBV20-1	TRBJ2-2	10	SAREDTGELF
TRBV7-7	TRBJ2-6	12	AINTDSGANVLT
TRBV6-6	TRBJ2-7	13	ASSSTGTGLNEQY
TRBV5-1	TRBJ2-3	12	ASSQKGLTDTQY